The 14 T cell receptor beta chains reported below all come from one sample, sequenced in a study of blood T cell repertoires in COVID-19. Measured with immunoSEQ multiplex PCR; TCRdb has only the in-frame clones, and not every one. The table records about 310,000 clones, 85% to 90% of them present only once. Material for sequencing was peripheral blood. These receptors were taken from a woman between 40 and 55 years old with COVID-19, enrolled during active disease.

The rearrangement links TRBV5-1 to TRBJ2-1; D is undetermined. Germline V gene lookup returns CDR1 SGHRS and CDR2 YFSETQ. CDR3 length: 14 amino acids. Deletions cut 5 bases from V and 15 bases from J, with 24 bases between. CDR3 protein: CASSEVFGRQIAFF. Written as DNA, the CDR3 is TGCGCCAGCAGTGAGGTTTTTGGTCGGCAGATCGCGTTCTTC.

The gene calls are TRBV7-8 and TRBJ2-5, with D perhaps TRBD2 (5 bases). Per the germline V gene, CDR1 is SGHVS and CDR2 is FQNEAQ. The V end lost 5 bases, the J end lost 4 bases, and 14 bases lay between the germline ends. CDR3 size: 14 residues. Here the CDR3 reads CASSLTSRRETQYF. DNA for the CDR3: TGTGCCAGCAGCCTCACTAGTCGACGAGAGACCCAGTACTTC.

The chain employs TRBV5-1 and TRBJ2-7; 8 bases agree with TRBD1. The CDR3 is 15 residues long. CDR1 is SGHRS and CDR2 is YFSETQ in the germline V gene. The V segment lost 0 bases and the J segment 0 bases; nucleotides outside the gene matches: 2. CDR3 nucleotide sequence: TGCGCCAGCAGCTTGGGGGACAGGACCTCCTACGAGCAGTACTTC. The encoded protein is CASSLGDRTSYEQYF.

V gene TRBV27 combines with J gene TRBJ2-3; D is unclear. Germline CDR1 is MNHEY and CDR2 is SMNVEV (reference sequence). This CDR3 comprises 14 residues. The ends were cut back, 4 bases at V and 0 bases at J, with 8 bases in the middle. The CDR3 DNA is TGTGCCAGCAGTTCGGCGGATAGCACAGATACGCAGTATTTT. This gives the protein CASSSADSTDTQYF.

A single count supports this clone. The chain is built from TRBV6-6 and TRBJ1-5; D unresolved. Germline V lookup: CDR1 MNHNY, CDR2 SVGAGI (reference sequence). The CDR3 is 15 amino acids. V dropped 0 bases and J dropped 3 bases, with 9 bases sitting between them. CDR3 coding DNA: TGTGCCAGCAGTTACTCGCAGGTCTCCAATCAGCCCCAGCATTTT. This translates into CASSYSQVSNQPQHF.

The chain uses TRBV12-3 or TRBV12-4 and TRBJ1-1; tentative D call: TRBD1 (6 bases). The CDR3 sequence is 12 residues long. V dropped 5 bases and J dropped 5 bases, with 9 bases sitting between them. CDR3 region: CASSRQGTEAFF. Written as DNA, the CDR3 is TGTGCCAGCAGTCGCCAGGGGACTGAAGCTTTCTTT.

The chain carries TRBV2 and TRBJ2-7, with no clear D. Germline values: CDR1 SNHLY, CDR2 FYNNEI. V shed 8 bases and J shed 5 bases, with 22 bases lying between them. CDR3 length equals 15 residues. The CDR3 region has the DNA TGTGCCAGCCGCCTGGTTCGGCCTCGAGCGAACGAGCAGTACTTC. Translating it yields CASRLVRPRANEQYF. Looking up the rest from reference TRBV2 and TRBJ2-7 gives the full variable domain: EPEVTQTPSHQVTQMGQEVILRCVPISNHLYFYWYRQILGQKVEFLVSFYNNEISEKSEIFDDQFSVERPDGSNFTLKIRSTKLEDSAMYFCASRLVRPRANEQYFGPGTRLTVT.

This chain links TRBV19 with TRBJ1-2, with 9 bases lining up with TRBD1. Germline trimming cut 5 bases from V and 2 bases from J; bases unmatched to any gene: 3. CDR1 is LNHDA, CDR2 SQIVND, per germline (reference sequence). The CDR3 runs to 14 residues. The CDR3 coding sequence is TGTGCCAGTAGTTCAGGGACAGGGAACTATGGCTACACCTTC. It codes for CASSSGTGNYGYTF.

CDR3 nucleotides: TGTGCCAGCAGCTACAGGGGGCAATATGGCTACACCTTC. It specifies CASSYRGQYGYTF. V is TRBV5-4 and J is TRBJ1-2; 9 bases match TRBD1. The J segment lost 5 bases and the V segment lost 3 bases, leaving 2 bases of the junction unmatched. The CDR3 extends over 13 amino acids. Germline values: CDR1 SGHNT, CDR2 YYREEE (reference sequence).

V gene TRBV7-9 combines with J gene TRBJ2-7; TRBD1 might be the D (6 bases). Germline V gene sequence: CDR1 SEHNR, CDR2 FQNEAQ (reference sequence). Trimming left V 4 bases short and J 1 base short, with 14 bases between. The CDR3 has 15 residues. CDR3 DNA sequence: TGTGCCAGCAGCTCTCAGGGGTCTAATTCCTACGAGCAGTACTTC. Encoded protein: CASSSQGSNSYEQYF.

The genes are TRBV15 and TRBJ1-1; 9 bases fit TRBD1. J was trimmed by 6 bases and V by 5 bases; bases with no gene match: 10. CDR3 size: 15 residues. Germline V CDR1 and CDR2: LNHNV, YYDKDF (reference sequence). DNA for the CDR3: TGTGCCACCAGCGGCGGACAGGGGAGGGTTCCTGAAGCTTTCTTT. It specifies CATSGGQGRVPEAFF.

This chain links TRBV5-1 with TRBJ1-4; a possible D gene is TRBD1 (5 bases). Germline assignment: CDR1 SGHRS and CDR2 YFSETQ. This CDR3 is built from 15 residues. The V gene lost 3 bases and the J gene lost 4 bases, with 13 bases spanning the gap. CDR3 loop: CASSYSGTGNEKLFF. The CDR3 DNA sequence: TGCGCCAGCAGCTATTCAGGGACTGGTAATGAAAAACTGTTTTTT.

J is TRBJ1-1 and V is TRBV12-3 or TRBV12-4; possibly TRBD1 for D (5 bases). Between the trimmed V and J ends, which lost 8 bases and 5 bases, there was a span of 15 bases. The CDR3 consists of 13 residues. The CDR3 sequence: CASGLWGGTEAFF. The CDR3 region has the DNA TGTGCCAGCGGGTTATGGGGGGGTACTGAAGCTTTCTTT.

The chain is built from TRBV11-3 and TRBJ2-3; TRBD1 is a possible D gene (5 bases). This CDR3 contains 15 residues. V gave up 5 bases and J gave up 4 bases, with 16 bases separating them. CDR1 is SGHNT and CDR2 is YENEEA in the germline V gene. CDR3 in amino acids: CASSPTVGFSDTQYF. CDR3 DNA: TGTGCCAGCAGCCCGACAGTAGGTTTTTCAGATACGCAGTATTTT.